Sequencing of this T cell receptor beta chain was carried out in a study of blood T cell repertoires in COVID-19. On the study more broadly: Collection of acute and convalescent COVID-19 samples took place in the United States, Italy and Spain. PBMCs, B-cell-depleted T cells, or T cells were the source of the cDNA or gDNA that made up the material.

As originally analysed: Amplification of reference gene primers was used by the study to estimate nucleated cell counts. Data came from immunoSEQ multiplex PCR; TCRdb stores just in-frame clones and leaves some out. The V and J calls and clone size were taken over from that table, and D and trimming were inferred from the DNA. This sample yields around 100,000 clones, of which roughly nine tenths are seen a single time; roughly 2% belongs to the top ten. This clone has a single count. The germline CDR1 and CDR2 sequences are LNHDA and SQIVND (reference sequence). The CDR3 length is 14 residues. Trimming cost V 9 bases and J 1 base; bases outside gene matches: 6.

This clonotype originated in a man aged 45-65 years with active COVID-19. The rearrangement links TRBV19 to TRBJ2-1; 7 bases are a match to TRBD2. Material: peripheral blood. The CDR3 DNA sequence: TGTGCCAGCCGAATTAGCGGGTCCTACAATGAGCAGTTCTTC. Translating it yields CASRISGSYNEQFF. The full variable domain, completed using reference TRBV19 and TRBJ2-1, is DGGITQSPKYLFRKEGQNVTLSCEQNLNHDAMYWYRQDPGQGLRLIYYSQIVNDFQKGDIAEGYSVSREKKESFPLTVTSAQKNPTAFYLCASRISGSYNEQFFGPGTRLTVL.